This T cell receptor (beta chain) was identified in a study of T cell changes during pregnancy in multiple sclerosis. Only in-frame clones appear in the TCRdb table, and some are missing; sequencing was by immunoSEQ multiplex PCR. This sample has around 22,000 clones, with roughly 92% found just once. CDR3 length: 15 amino acids. J was trimmed by 8 bases and V by 5 bases; bases with no gene match: 11. Germline V lookup: CDR1 SGHTA, CDR2 FQGNSA. The sample was CD4+ T cells from peripheral blood mononuclear cells, taken after pregnancy. The chain recombines TRBV7-2 with TRBJ2-1, with 8 positions matching TRBD2. The TCR comes from a female donor in good health, enrolled as a control in a pregnancy study. The CDR3 nucleotides are TGTGCCAGCAGCCGTTGGAGCGGGGGAGGAGATGAGCAGTTCTTC. The encoded protein is CASSRWSGGGDEQFF.